A single sample is the source of the 5 T cell receptor beta chains below, sequenced in a study of early stage breast cancer tumors. Clones were read by immunoSEQ multiplex PCR, and TCRdb kept only the in-frame ones, dropping some. This sample has about 24,000 clones; about 70% occur once, and the top ten carry 7.5% to 10%. The sequenced material came from breast tumor tissue. The receptors originated from a person in their sixties with breast cancer.

The genes are TRBV7-3 and TRBJ2-2, with 8 bases lining up with TRBD1. The CDR3 runs to 21 residues. Germline trimming cut 5 bases from V and 4 bases from J; bases unmatched to any gene: 24. CDR1 is SGHTA, CDR2 FQGTGA, per germline. CDR3 coding DNA: TGTGCCAGCAGCCCCAGTTCCGGAACCGGCCGGCCAGGGGGCAGCACCGGGGAGCTGTTTTTT. It is translated as CASSPSSGTGRPGGSTGELFF.

This chain uses TRBV7-2 with TRBJ2-7, with D unresolved. Germline-derived CDR1 and CDR2 are SGHTA and FQGNSA. This CDR3 is 13 amino acids long. Trimming cost V 1 base and J 2 bases, with 6 bases left between them. CDR3 residues: CASSLGLAYEQYF. CDR3 DNA sequence: TGTGCCAGCAGCTTAGGGCTCGCCTACGAGCAGTACTTC. Full variable domain (missing parts from reference TRBV7-2 and TRBJ2-7): GAGVSQSPSNKVTEKGKDVELRCDPISGHTALYWYRQSLGQGLEFLIYFQGNSAPDKSGLPSDRFSAERTGGSVSTLTIQRTQQEDSAVYLCASSLGLAYEQYFGPGTRLTVT.

This clone was seen a single time. The rearrangement links TRBV9 to TRBJ1-2; 7 bases map to TRBD1. The CDR3 spans 15 residues. Germline V gene data show CDR1 as SGDLS and CDR2 as YYNGEE. The junction had 5 bases not matched to a gene; V was cut back by 3 bases and J by 0 bases. The CDR3: CASSGRQGTNYGYTF. DNA for the CDR3: TGTGCCAGCAGCGGCCGACAGGGAACTAACTATGGCTACACCTTC.

This clone was detected only once. V gene TRBV30 combines with J gene TRBJ1-3; maybe TRBD1 (6 bases). The CDR3 spans 16 residues. V shed 0 bases and J shed 5 bases, with 17 bases lying between them. Germline assignment: CDR1 GTSNPN and CDR2 SVGIG (reference sequence). CDR3 in DNA: TGTGCCTGGAGTGTATGGGGGCTTATGGGCAGAAACACCATATATTTT. Its translation: CAWSVWGLMGRNTIYF.

This clone was found a few times. V gene TRBV29-1 combines with J gene TRBJ2-7, with TRBD1 matching over 8 bases. The V gene's germline CDR1 is SQVTM and CDR2 ANQGSEA. There are 13 residues in the CDR3. V shed 2 bases, J shed 6 bases, and the junction held 6 bases outside the gene matches. As DNA, the CDR3 is TGCAGCGTTGAAACGACAGGGGCGGGCGAGCAGTACTTC. Its translation is CSVETTGAGEQYF.